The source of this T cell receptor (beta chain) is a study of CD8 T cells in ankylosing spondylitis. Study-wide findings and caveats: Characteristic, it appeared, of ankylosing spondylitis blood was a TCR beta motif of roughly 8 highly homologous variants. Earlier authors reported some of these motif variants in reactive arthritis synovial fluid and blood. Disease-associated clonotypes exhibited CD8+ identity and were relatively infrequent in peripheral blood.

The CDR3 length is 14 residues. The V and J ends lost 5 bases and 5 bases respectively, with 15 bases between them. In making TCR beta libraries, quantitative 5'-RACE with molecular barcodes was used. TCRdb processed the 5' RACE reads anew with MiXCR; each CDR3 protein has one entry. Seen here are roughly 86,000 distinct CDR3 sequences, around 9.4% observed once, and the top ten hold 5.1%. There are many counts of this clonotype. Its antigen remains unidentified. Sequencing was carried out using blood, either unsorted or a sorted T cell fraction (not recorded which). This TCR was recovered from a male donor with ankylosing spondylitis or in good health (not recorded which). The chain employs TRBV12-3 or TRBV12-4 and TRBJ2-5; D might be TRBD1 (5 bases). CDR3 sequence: CASSPQGIGETQYF. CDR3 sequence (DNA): TGTGCCAGCAGTCCTCAGGGAATAGGGGAGACCCAGTACTTC.